These T cell receptor beta chains were read from a single sample in a study of beta chain features in type 1 diabetes. Sequencing was performed with immunoSEQ multiplex PCR; in TCRdb, only in-frame clones are kept and a portion is missing. The profile shows 400,000 to 550,000 clones, approximately 10% of them singletons. Sequenced sample: naive CD4+ T cells from blood. These TCRs come from a woman between 18 and 30 years old in good health. Each CDR3 is given with its conserved first and last residue. The D gene is left open where the match is weak. Clone size is not always given. Where it is, it says once, few, many or a class for expanded clones.

J gene: TRBJ2-3
CDR3 length: 15
D gene: .
V gene: TRBV9
clone size: .
CDR3 protein: CASSVLQVGTDTQYF
CDR3 DNA: TGTGCCAGCAGCGTATTGCAGGTTGGCACAGATACGCAGTATTTT

J gene: TRBJ2-5
CDR3 length: 15
D gene: TRBD1
V gene: TRBV6-6
clone size: .
CDR3 protein: CASSYTTGGLETQYF
CDR3 DNA: TGTGCCAGCAGTTACACAACAGGGGGCTTAGAGACCCAGTACTTC

J gene: TRBJ2-1
CDR3 length: 15
D gene: TRBD2
V gene: TRBV29-1
clone size: few
CDR3 protein: CSVASPSGRYNEQFF
CDR3 DNA: TGCAGCGTCGCCAGCCCTAGCGGCCGCTACAATGAGCAGTTCTTC

J gene: TRBJ1-4
CDR3 length: 11
D gene: .
V gene: TRBV29-1
clone size: few
CDR3 protein: CSIGYNEKLFF
CDR3 DNA: TGCAGTATAGGCTACAATGAAAAACTGTTTTTT

J gene: TRBJ2-3
CDR3 length: 16
D gene: TRBD2
V gene: TRBV9
clone size: .
CDR3 protein: CASSATSSGHTDTQYF
CDR3 DNA: TGTGCCAGCAGCGCAACTTCTAGCGGGCACACAGATACGCAGTATTTT

J gene: TRBJ2-1
CDR3 length: 16
D gene: TRBD2
V gene: TRBV7-2
clone size: few
CDR3 protein: CASSLGRSGRFNEQFF
CDR3 DNA: TGTGCCAGCAGCTTAGGGAGGAGCGGGAGGTTCAATGAGCAGTTCTTC

J gene: TRBJ1-1
CDR3 length: 13
D gene: .
V gene: TRBV11-1
clone size: .
CDR3 protein: CASKTVPNTEAFF
CDR3 DNA: TGTGCCAGCAAGACAGTGCCGAACACTGAAGCTTTCTTT

J gene: TRBJ1-3
CDR3 length: 16
D gene: TRBD1
V gene: TRBV9
clone size: few
CDR3 protein: CASSPTTGLSGNTIYF
CDR3 DNA: TGTGCCAGCAGCCCCACGACAGGGCTCTCTGGAAACACCATATATTTT

J gene: TRBJ2-7
CDR3 length: 14
D gene: TRBD1
V gene: TRBV29-1
clone size: few
CDR3 protein: CSVGEGQGSHEQYF
CDR3 DNA: TGCAGCGTTGGGGAGGGACAGGGGTCCCACGAGCAGTACTTC

J gene: TRBJ2-7
CDR3 length: 14
D gene: TRBD1
V gene: TRBV7-2
clone size: many
CDR3 protein: CASSLRDRPYEQYF
CDR3 DNA: TGTGCCAGCAGCCTCCGGGACAGGCCCTACGAGCAGTACTTC

J gene: TRBJ2-1
CDR3 length: 14
D gene: .
V gene: TRBV2
clone size: few
CDR3 protein: CASKGDGVYNEQFF
CDR3 DNA: TGTGCCAGCAAGGGGGACGGGGTCTACAATGAGCAGTTCTTC

J gene: TRBJ2-3
CDR3 length: 17
D gene: TRBD2
V gene: TRBV5-1
clone size: few
CDR3 protein: CASSLEGLAARTDTQYF
CDR3 DNA: TGCGCCAGCAGCTTGGAGGGACTAGCGGCGCGCACAGATACGCAGTATTTT

J gene: TRBJ1-2
CDR3 length: 13
D gene: .
V gene: TRBV5-6
clone size: few
CDR3 protein: CASSFRAGLGYTF
CDR3 DNA: TGTGCCAGCAGCTTTCGTGCAGGGCTTGGCTACACCTTC